The 17 T cell receptor beta chains in this list originate from one sample, sequenced in a study of cytomegalovirus exposure and HLA in healthy donors. PCR employed 60 Vbeta and 13 Jbeta primers. Assay used: immunoSEQ multiplex PCR; TCRdb lists only in-frame clones, some missing. Here the sample spans about 210,000 clones, approximately 85% being singletons. The sample taken for sequencing was PBMCs. These receptors all come from a girl aged 2 to 9 in good health and CMV-seronegative.

This clone is a singleton in its sample. The chain combines TRBV13 with TRBJ1-1; a weak D match, TRBD1 (6 bases). V was cut by 4 bases and J by 8 bases, with 11 bases left in between. Looked up from germline, CDR1 is PRHDT and CDR2 is FYEKMQ (reference sequence). CDR3 length equals 12 residues. CDR3 residues: CASSYHREEAFF. The CDR3, as DNA: TGTGCCAGCAGCTACCACAGGGAGGAAGCTTTCTTT.

The gene calls are TRBV6-5 and TRBJ2-3; D possibly corresponds to TRBD1 (5 bases). The CDR3 runs 14 residues. Trimming removed 4 bases at V and 0 bases at J, with 8 bases between. The V gene's germline CDR1 is MNHEY and CDR2 SVGAGI. The CDR3 sequence: CASSSDISTDTQYF. CDR3 nucleotides: TGTGCCAGCAGTTCGGACATTAGCACAGATACGCAGTATTTT.

A few counts support this clone. The chain uses TRBV2 and TRBJ2-5; TRBD2 is a possible D gene (5 bases). The J call could be wrong; TRBJ2-7 is a better fit for the DNA end. Germline loops: CDR1 SNHLY, CDR2 FYNNEI. The CDR3 is made up of 11 amino acids. The CDR3 sequence is CASTEVGEQYF. CDR3 nucleotide sequence: TGTGCCAGCACGGAGGTTGGCGAGCAGTACTTC.

The rearrangement joins TRBV29-1 to TRBJ2-1, with TRBD2 identical over 11 bases. V shed 3 bases and J 2 bases; nucleotides not matched to a gene: 3. Germline V lookup: CDR1 SQVTM, CDR2 ANQGSEA. The CDR3 runs 15 residues. The CDR3 reads CSVEELAGAYNEQFF. CDR3 DNA: TGCAGCGTTGAGGAACTAGCGGGGGCCTACAATGAGCAGTTCTTC.

This sequence joins TRBV27 and TRBJ2-3; TRBD2 aligns across 7 bases. The germline V gene has CDR1 MNHEY and CDR2 SMNVEV (reference sequence). The CDR3 sequence is 16 residues long. The J segment lost 5 bases and the V segment lost 4 bases, leaving 12 bases of the junction unmatched. DNA for the CDR3: TGTGCCAGCAGTTCCCGATGGGGGAGGGCTGTAGATACGCAGTATTTT. This codes for CASSSRWGRAVDTQYF.

The chain combines TRBV13 with TRBJ1-2; D is unclear. In germline, CDR1 is PRHDT, CDR2 FYEKMQ (reference sequence). The CDR3 has 14 residues. V was pared by 1 base and J by 4 bases, with 10 bases between. The CDR3 is CASSLERSRYGYTF. The CDR3 bases are TGTGCCAGCAGCTTAGAGCGCTCCCGCTATGGCTACACCTTC.

This chain uses TRBV29-1 with TRBJ2-1; 9 nucleotides line up with TRBD2. With 5 bases clipped from V and 6 bases from J, the junction kept 8 bases outside the gene matches. Per the germline V gene, CDR1 is SQVTM and CDR2 is ANQGSEA. The CDR3 has 14 amino acids. CDR3: CSVLPGLATNEQFF. CDR3 bases: TGCAGCGTTCTCCCGGGACTAGCAACCAATGAGCAGTTCTTC.

This clone was detected only a few times. The same CDR3 arises from other DNA sequences in this sample as well. V usage is TRBV6-6 and J usage is TRBJ1-1; 8 bases map to TRBD1. J lost 4 bases, V lost 0 bases, and 1 base had no gene match. Germline V gives CDR1 MNHNY, CDR2 SVGAGI (reference sequence). This CDR3 has 14 amino acids. The CDR3 nucleotides read TGTGCCAGCAGTTACTCCGACAGGGGCACTGAAGCTTTCTTT. Translated: CASSYSDRGTEAFF.

This chain uses TRBV7-9 with TRBJ2-2, with TRBD1 identical over 7 bases. The trim removed 3 bases at V and 7 bases at J, leaving 14 bases unmatched. CDR3 length: 17 residues. The germline gives CDR1 SEHNR, CDR2 FQNEAQ (reference sequence). The CDR3 reads CASSFTYERGRIGELFF. DNA for the CDR3: TGTGCCAGCAGCTTCACCTACGAGAGGGGGCGGATCGGGGAGCTGTTTTTT.

The chain employs TRBV11-3 and TRBJ2-7, with TRBD2 as a possible D gene (6 bases). Germline CDR1 reads SGHNT; CDR2 reads YENEEA. The CDR3 runs 14 residues. Trimming took off 5 bases at V and 6 bases at J, with 17 bases between the two ends. CDR3 in amino acids: CASSRGTAGSEQYF. In nucleotides, the CDR3 is TGTGCCAGCAGCCGGGGGACCGCCGGGAGCGAGCAGTACTTC.

The V gene is TRBV5-4, the J gene TRBJ2-5, with 12 bases that match TRBD2. Per germline, CDR1 SGHNT and CDR2 YYREEE (reference sequence). The V and J ends lost 5 bases and 2 bases, in that order; junction bases with no gene match: 4. The CDR3 loop spans 15 amino acids. The CDR3 coding sequence is TGTGCCAGCAGAGTTGGACTAGCGGGGCAAGAGACCCAGTACTTC. Translation gives CASRVGLAGQETQYF.

The chain carries TRBV2 and TRBJ2-5, with D unresolved. The V end lost 4 bases, the J end lost 5 bases, and 5 bases lay between the germline ends. The CDR3 is 11 amino acids. Germline V lookup: CDR1 SNHLY, CDR2 FYNNEI. CDR3: CASSGHETQYF. CDR3 DNA sequence: TGTGCCAGCAGTGGGCACGAGACCCAGTACTTC. The variable domain in full, with the rest retrieved from reference TRBV2 and TRBJ2-5, is EPEVTQTPSHQVTQMGQEVILRCVPISNHLYFYWYRQILGQKVEFLVSFYNNEISEKSEIFDDQFSVERPDGSNFTLKIRSTKLEDSAMYFCASSGHETQYFGPGTRLLVL.

The chain has TRBV20-1 and TRBJ2-7; D is undetermined. Germline lookup yields CDR1 DFQATT and CDR2 SNEGSKA (reference sequence). The CDR3 has 11 residues. Trimming took off 3 bases at V and 6 bases at J, with 9 bases between the two ends. The DNA for the CDR3 is TGCAGTGCTAGTGTCACTTCCGAGCAGTACTTC. It yields the protein CSASVTSEQYF.

The chain links TRBV2 to TRBJ2-2, with TRBD2 matching 7 bases. Germline V gene sequence: CDR1 SNHLY, CDR2 FYNNEI. The CDR3 has 17 residues. The ends lost 3 bases at V and 1 base at J; junction bases unmatched: 8. The DNA for the CDR3 is TGTGCCAGCAGTGAGGCAGCGGTAGCGGGGAACACCGGGGAGCTGTTTTTT. Translation gives CASSEAAVAGNTGELFF.

This chain links TRBV10-2 with TRBJ2-1; 9 nucleotides line up with TRBD2. The CDR3 covers 15 residues. The germline V gene encodes CDR1 WSHSY and CDR2 SAAADI. V lost 5 bases, J lost 6 bases, and 8 bases stayed unmatched. In nucleotides, the CDR3 is TGCGCCAGCAGTCCTGGGACTAGCTCGGGCAATGAGCAGTTCTTC. It specifies CASSPGTSSGNEQFF.

V and J are TRBV19 and TRBJ1-4, with 7 bases identical to TRBD1. V shed 7 bases, J shed 5 bases, and the junction held 7 bases outside the gene matches. Germline loops: CDR1 LNHDA, CDR2 SQIVND (reference sequence). The CDR3 sequence is 14 residues long. CDR3 in DNA: TGTGCCAGTATACCGGGACAGATGAATGAAAAACTGTTTTTT. As protein: CASIPGQMNEKLFF.

In its sample, this clone was seen a few times. The V and J genes are TRBV27 and TRBJ2-1; 10 bases agree with TRBD2. The ends lost 2 bases at V and 4 bases at J; junction bases unmatched: 8. CDR1 is MNHEY and CDR2 is SMNVEV in the germline V gene (reference sequence). This CDR3 comprises 17 residues. CDR3 residues: CASSLHYSGRSYNEQFF. CDR3 in DNA: TGTGCCAGCAGTTTACATTATAGCGGGAGGTCGTACAATGAGCAGTTCTTC.